The clone carrying this T cell receptor beta chain was recorded only once. Use of 60 Vbeta and 13 Jbeta primers characterized the PCR. Assay: immunoSEQ multiplex PCR; the TCRdb copy retains only in-frame clones and omits some. This sample has about 130,000 clones, with about three quarters found just once. These data come from a study of cytomegalovirus exposure and HLA in healthy donors. The clonotype was recovered from a woman aged 18-29 years in good health and CMV-seronegative. The sample consisted of PBMCs.

The DNA for the CDR3 is TGTGCCAGCAGCTTAGTTTTACCGGGCTCTGGGGCCAACGTCCTGACTTTC. Its protein is CASSLVLPGSGANVLTF. V usage is TRBV11-1 and J usage is TRBJ2-6; D unresolved. Germline CDR1 reads SGHAT; CDR2 reads FQDESV (reference sequence). This CDR3 region has 17 residues. V shed 1 base and J shed 0 bases, with 10 bases lying between them. Using reference TRBV11-1 and TRBJ2-6 for the parts outside the CDR3, the full variable domain is EAEVAQSPRYKITEKSQAVAFWCDPISGHATLYWYRQILGQGPELLVQFQDESVVDDSQLPKDRFSAERLKGVDSTLKIQPAELGDSAMYLCASSLVLPGSGANVLTFGAGSRLTVL.